Shown below are 23 T cell receptor beta chains from a single sample sequenced in a study of T cells after posttransplantation cyclophosphamide. Sequenced by immunoSEQ multiplex PCR; TCRdb stores in-frame clones only, minus some. The repertoire shows 40,000 to 60,000 clones, none seen only once; the top ten take about 2.2%. Material for sequencing was PBMCs. All receptors derive from a man aged 35 to 55 in good health, CMV-negative, and a related stem cell transplant donor.

The CDR3: CASSYEQGSNQPQHF. As DNA, the CDR3 is TGTGCCAGCAGTTACGAACAGGGAAGCAATCAGCCCCAGCATTTT. The chain carries TRBV6-5 and TRBJ1-5; D perhaps matches TRBD1 (6 bases). The CDR3 extends over 15 amino acids. Germline CDR1 and CDR2: MNHEY and SVGAGI. V was trimmed by 2 bases and J by 1 base, leaving 9 bases between them.

This clone has ten or more counts. The V gene is TRBV11-3, the J gene TRBJ2-1; 8 nucleotides align to TRBD2. The J segment lost 4 bases and the V segment lost 1 base, leaving 6 bases of the junction unmatched. CDR1 is SGHNT, CDR2 YENEEA, per germline. CDR3 length equals 16 residues. Here the CDR3 DNA reads TGTGCCAGCAGCTTAGGGGGACTAGTCACGTACAATGAGCAGTTCTTC. Protein: CASSLGGLVTYNEQFF.

This clone occurred a few times. This rearrangement joins TRBV25-1 to TRBJ2-1; D gene uncertain. The CDR3 spans 16 residues. Per the germline V gene, CDR1 is MGHDK and CDR2 is SYGVNS. V lost 1 base and J lost 3, with 13 bases in between. The CDR3, as DNA: TGTGCCAGCAGTGAATTGCGACTCGATTACTACAATGAGCAGTTCTTC. Protein: CASSELRLDYYNEQFF.

This clone has a count of ten or more. The chain joins TRBV27 to TRBJ2-5; 11 nucleotides agree with TRBD2. V lost 3 bases, J lost 4 bases, and 1 base stayed unmatched. The CDR3 spans 14 residues. The germline V gene has CDR1 MNHEY and CDR2 SMNVEV (reference sequence). CDR3 in DNA: TGTGCCAGCAGTTTCGGACTAGCGGGAGAGACCCAGTACTTC. Translated: CASSFGLAGETQYF.

This clone was counted ten times or more. The gene calls are TRBV5-1 and TRBJ2-3; 11 bases align to TRBD2. Germline values: CDR1 SGHRS, CDR2 YFSETQ. The CDR3 runs to 18 residues. V shed 3 bases and J 2 bases; nucleotides not matched to a gene: 11. CDR3 DNA: TGCGCCAGCAGCTGGAGACCTACTAGCGGGAGAATCACAGATACGCAGTATTTT. Translation gives CASSWRPTSGRITDTQYF.

This clone was recorded many times. The chain has TRBV6-5 and TRBJ2-7; 7 bases align to TRBD1. The CDR3 sequence is 15 residues long. Germline CDR1 reads MNHEY; CDR2 reads SVGAGI. The V and J ends lost 7 bases and 4 bases, in that order; junction bases with no gene match: 13. As DNA, the CDR3 is TGTGCCAGCACTCACCGTAGGGGGCGTTCGTACGAGCAGTACTTC. Translation gives CASTHRRGRSYEQYF.

This clone was observed many times. J is TRBJ2-1 and V is TRBV11-2, with a possible D match to TRBD1 (5 bases). V lost 3 bases and J 4 bases, leaving 16 bases between the germline ends. Germline loops: CDR1 SGHAT, CDR2 FQNNGV. The length of the CDR3 is 16 residues. This chain's CDR3 is CASSFRGAGNYNEQFF. In DNA, the CDR3 is TGTGCCAGCAGCTTTCGTGGTGCAGGGAATTACAATGAGCAGTTCTTC.

The sample holds many counts of this clone. This rearrangement joins TRBV5-1 to TRBJ2-1, with 9 bases lining up with TRBD1. CDR1 is SGHRS, CDR2 YFSETQ, per germline. CDR3 length: 16 amino acids. The V segment lost 5 bases and the J segment 0 bases; nucleotides outside the gene matches: 6. The CDR3 DNA reads as TGCGCCAGCAGTGAGGGGACAGGGTTCTCCTACAATGAGCAGTTCTTC. It codes for CASSEGTGFSYNEQFF.

This clone was counted ten times or more. This chain links TRBV19 with TRBJ2-1; weak D call: TRBD1 (6 bases). The V gene lost 1 base and the J gene lost 4 bases, with 17 bases spanning the gap. CDR3 size: 17 residues. The germline gives CDR1 LNHDA, CDR2 SQIVND (reference sequence). The CDR3 loop reads CASSIGGGQGFYNEQFF. CDR3 in DNA: TGTGCCAGTAGTATAGGGGGCGGGCAGGGGTTTTACAATGAGCAGTTCTTC.

Ten or more counts support this clone. The rearrangement uses TRBV6-5 and TRBJ1-2; 7 bases are shared with TRBD1. With 4 bases clipped from V and 4 bases from J, the junction kept 3 bases outside the gene matches. The CDR3 sequence is 13 residues long. Germline CDR1 is MNHEY and CDR2 is SVGAGI. CDR3 residues: CASSWGQFYGYTF. As DNA, the CDR3 is TGTGCCAGCAGTTGGGGACAGTTCTATGGCTACACCTTC.

The table lists this clone with many counts. The genes are TRBV30 and TRBJ2-7; the match to TRBD2 covers 13 bases. The CDR3 totals 17 residues. The germline V gene encodes CDR1 GTSNPN and CDR2 SVGIG (reference sequence). Trimming removed 3 bases from V and 7 bases from J; junction bases left unmatched: 15. The CDR3 protein is CAWSLPGGLAGVREQYF. The CDR3 DNA sequence: TGTGCCTGGAGCCTTCCCGGTGGACTAGCGGGAGTCAGGGAGCAGTACTTC. Complete variable domain (other parts from reference TRBV30 and TRBJ2-7): SQTIHQWPATLVQPVGSPLSLECTVEGTSNPNLYWYRQAAGRGLQLLFYSVGIGQISSEVPQNLSASRPQDRQFILSSKKLLLSDSGFYLCAWSLPGGLAGVREQYFGPGTRLTVT.

In this sample, this clone turned up many times. The V and J genes are TRBV28 and TRBJ2-1; D remains ambiguous. V lost 4 bases and J lost 5, with 12 bases in between. The CDR3 totals 14 residues. Per the germline V gene, CDR1 is MDHEN and CDR2 is SYDVKM. The CDR3 reads CASSSAARNNEQFF. The CDR3 coding sequence is TGTGCCAGCAGTTCGGCTGCTAGGAACAATGAGCAGTTCTTC.

This clone was recorded many times. This sequence joins TRBV7-8 and TRBJ2-7, with D uncertain. The V gene lost 1 base and the J gene lost 5 bases, with 15 bases spanning the gap. The CDR3 runs 15 residues. The germline V gene has CDR1 SGHVS and CDR2 FQNEAQ. For the CDR3, the DNA is TGTGCCAGCAGCTTAGGACTGCCGACTGGCCACGAGCAGTACTTC. It translates to CASSLGLPTGHEQYF.

This clone was seen at least ten times. The V call is TRBV5-6, the J call TRBJ2-7, with D possibly being TRBD1 (6 bases). Germline V gives CDR1 SGHDT, CDR2 YYEEEE. CDR3 size: 14 residues. V lost 4 bases and J 4 bases, leaving 15 bases between the germline ends. The CDR3 DNA reads TGTGCCAGCAGCCTCCCGGGACAAAATTACGAGCAGTACTTC. It specifies CASSLPGQNYEQYF.

This clone was seen many times. The genes are TRBV5-5 and TRBJ1-1; 7 bases map to TRBD1. Trimming took 4 bases from V and 3 from J; bases not matched to a gene: 9. Germline CDR1 and CDR2: SGHKS and YYEKEE (reference sequence). The CDR3 consists of 15 residues. CDR3 bases: TGTGCCAGCAGCATTTCGACAGGGTCGGACACTGAAGCTTTCTTT. This translates into CASSISTGSDTEAFF.

There are many counts of this clone. V usage is TRBV10-2 and J usage is TRBJ2-7, with a tentative D call TRBD2 (7 bases). This CDR3 has 14 amino acids. CDR1 and CDR2 (germline): WSHSY, SAAADI. The ends were cut back, 2 bases at V and 4 bases at J, with 12 bases in the middle. CDR3 loop: CASSEMGGRYEQYF. The CDR3 coding sequence is TGCGCCAGCAGTGAGATGGGGGGGCGATACGAGCAGTACTTC.

The sample holds many counts of this clone. The chain joins TRBV7-9 to TRBJ2-7; 12 nucleotides match TRBD1. Trimming took 1 base from V and 9 from J; bases not matched to a gene: 4. The CDR3 spans 14 residues. The V gene's germline CDR1 is SEHNR and CDR2 FQNEAQ (reference sequence). The CDR3 DNA reads TGTGCCAGCAGCTTAGGGGACAGGGGGCGCGGGCAGTACTTC. This gives the protein CASSLGDRGRGQYF.

This clone has a count of ten or more. The CDR3 DNA is TGTGCCATCAGTGAGTATCAGGGGGCGGCTGGGGCCAACGTCCTGACTTTC. It codes for CAISEYQGAAGANVLTF. The rearrangement joins TRBV10-3 to TRBJ2-6; 8 bases agree with TRBD1. The CDR3 sequence is 17 residues long. Per the germline V gene, CDR1 is ENHRY and CDR2 is SYGVKD. Trimming took 1 base from V and 2 from J; bases not matched to a gene: 4.

There are many counts of this clone. V usage is TRBV7-6 and J usage is TRBJ2-1; D is undetermined. CDR3 length equals 12 residues. V lost 5 bases and J lost 10, with 12 bases in between. Germline CDR1 and CDR2: SGHVS and FNYEAQ. The CDR3 loop reads CASSLGRSEQFF. The CDR3 region has the DNA TGTGCCAGCAGCCTTGGCCGCTCCGAGCAGTTCTTC.

This clone was detected many times. The chain joins TRBV6-5 to TRBJ2-1; 7 bases agree with TRBD2. Trimming removed 0 bases from V and 7 bases from J; junction bases left unmatched: 9. The CDR3 runs 16 residues. Germline CDR1 reads MNHEY; CDR2 reads SVGAGI. CDR3 sequence (DNA): TGTGCCAGCAGTTACTCTAGCGGGTGGGCAAGGAATGAGCAGTTCTTC. Encoded protein: CASSYSSGWARNEQFF.

This clone was detected ten times or more. The chain links TRBV11-2 to TRBJ2-1, with 14 bases lining up with TRBD2. There are 13 residues in the CDR3. Per the germline V gene, CDR1 is SGHAT and CDR2 is FQNNGV. With 4 bases clipped from V and 15 bases from J, the junction kept 5 bases outside the gene matches. The CDR3 region has the DNA TGTGCCAGCAGCTGGGGGACTAGCGGGAGTCCGTTCTTC. This translates into CASSWGTSGSPFF.

In its sample, this clone was seen many times. The chain couples TRBV11-1 to TRBJ2-2; 14 bases line up with TRBD2. CDR1 is SGHAT, CDR2 FQDESV, per germline (reference sequence). The CDR3 consists of 17 residues. J was trimmed by 7 bases and V by 4 bases; bases with no gene match: 8. CDR3 loop: CASSWGLAGVIGGELFF. The CDR3 coding sequence is TGTGCCAGCAGCTGGGGACTAGCGGGAGTAATTGGCGGGGAGCTGTTTTTT.

This clone was detected ten times or more. CDR3 sequence (DNA): TGTGCCAGTAGTAGCGGGAGGGCTTATAATGAGCAGTTCTTC. Protein sequence: CASSSGRAYNEQFF. J is TRBJ2-1 and V is TRBV19; 9 bases line up with TRBD2. The CDR3 spans 14 residues. Unmatched junction bases numbered 5, after V lost 4 bases and J lost 7 bases. Germline loops: CDR1 LNHDA, CDR2 SQIVND (reference sequence).